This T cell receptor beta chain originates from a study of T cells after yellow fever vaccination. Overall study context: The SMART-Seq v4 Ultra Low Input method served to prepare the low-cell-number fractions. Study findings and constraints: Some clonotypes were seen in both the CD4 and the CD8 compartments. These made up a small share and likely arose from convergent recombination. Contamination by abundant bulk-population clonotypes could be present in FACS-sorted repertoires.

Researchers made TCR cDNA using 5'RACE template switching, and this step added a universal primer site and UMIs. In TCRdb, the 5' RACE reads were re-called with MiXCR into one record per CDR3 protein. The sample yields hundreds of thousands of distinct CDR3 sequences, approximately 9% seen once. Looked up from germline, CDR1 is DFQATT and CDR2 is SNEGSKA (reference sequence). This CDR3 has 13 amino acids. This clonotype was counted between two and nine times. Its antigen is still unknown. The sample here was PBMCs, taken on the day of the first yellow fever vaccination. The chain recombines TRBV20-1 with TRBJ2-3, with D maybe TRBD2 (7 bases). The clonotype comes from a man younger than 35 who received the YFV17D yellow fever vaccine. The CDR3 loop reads CSLNRGAGDTQYF. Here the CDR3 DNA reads TGCAGCTTAAACCGGGGGGCCGGGGATACGCAGTATTTT.